The T cell receptor beta chain under discussion was sequenced for a study of blood T cell repertoires in COVID-19. Study information: Italy, Spain and the United States were the sources of the convalescent and acute COVID-19 samples.

Method: immunoSEQ multiplex PCR; TCRdb's copy keeps in-frame clones and lacks some. The sample records fewer than 75,000 clones, 75% to 85% being singletons. CDR3 size: 15 residues. Deletions cut 5 bases from V and 3 bases from J, with 17 bases between. CDR1 and CDR2 (germline): MNHEY, SVGAGI. V is TRBV6-5 and J is TRBJ2-7, with D possibly being TRBD1 (7 bases). This TCR derives from a woman in her fifties or sixties with acute or convalescent COVID-19. Source material: peripheral blood. Here the CDR3 DNA reads TGTGCCAGCAGTAAGACAGGGACGGGGGTCTACGAGCAGTACTTC. Translation gives CASSKTGTGVYEQYF.